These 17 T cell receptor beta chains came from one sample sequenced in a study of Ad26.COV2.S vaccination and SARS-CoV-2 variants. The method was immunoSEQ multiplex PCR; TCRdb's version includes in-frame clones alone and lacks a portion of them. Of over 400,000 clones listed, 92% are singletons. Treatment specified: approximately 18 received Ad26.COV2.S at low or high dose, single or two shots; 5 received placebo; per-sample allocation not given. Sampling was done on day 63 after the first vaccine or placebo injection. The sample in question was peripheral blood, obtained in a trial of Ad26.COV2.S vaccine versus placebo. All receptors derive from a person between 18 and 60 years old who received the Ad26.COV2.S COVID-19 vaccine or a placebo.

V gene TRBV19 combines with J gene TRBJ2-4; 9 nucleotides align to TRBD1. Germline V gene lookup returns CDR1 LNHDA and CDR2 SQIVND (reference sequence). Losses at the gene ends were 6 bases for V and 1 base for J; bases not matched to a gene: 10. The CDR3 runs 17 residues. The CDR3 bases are TGTGCCAGTAGCGTGGGACAGGGTCGATTCGCCAAAAACATTCAGTACTTC. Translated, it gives CASSVGQGRFAKNIQYF.

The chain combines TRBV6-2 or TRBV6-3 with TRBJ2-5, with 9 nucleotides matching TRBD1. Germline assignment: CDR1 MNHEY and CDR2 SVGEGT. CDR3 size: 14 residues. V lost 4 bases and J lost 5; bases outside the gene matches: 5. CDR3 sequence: CASSSNRGPETQYF. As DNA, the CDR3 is TGTGCCAGCAGTTCCAACAGGGGGCCGGAGACCCAGTACTTC.

This CDR3 is CASSIVTANYGYTF. CDR3 nucleotide sequence: TGTGCCAGTAGTATCGTAACGGCCAACTATGGCTACACCTTC. The chain is built from TRBV19 and TRBJ1-2; D is unresolved. There are 14 residues in the CDR3. Germline CDR1 reads LNHDA; CDR2 reads SQIVND (reference sequence). The ends were cut back, 3 bases at V and 2 bases at J, with 10 bases in the middle.

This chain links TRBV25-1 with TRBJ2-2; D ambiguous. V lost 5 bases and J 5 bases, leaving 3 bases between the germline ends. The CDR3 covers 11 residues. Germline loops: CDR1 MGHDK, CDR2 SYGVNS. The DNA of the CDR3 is TGTGCCAGCAGTTTGACCGGGGAGCTGTTTTTT. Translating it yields CASSLTGELFF.

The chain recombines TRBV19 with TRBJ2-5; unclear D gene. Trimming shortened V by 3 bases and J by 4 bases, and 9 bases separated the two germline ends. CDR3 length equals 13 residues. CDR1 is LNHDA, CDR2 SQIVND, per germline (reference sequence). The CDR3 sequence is CASSIPATETQYF. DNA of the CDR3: TGTGCCAGTAGTATCCCAGCTACAGAGACCCAGTACTTC.

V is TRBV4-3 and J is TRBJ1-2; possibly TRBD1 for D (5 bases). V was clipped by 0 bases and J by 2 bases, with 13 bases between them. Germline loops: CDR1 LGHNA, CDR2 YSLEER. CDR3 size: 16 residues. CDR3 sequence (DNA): TGCGCCAGCAGCCAAGAATCAGGGACGACGAACTATGGCTACACCTTC. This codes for CASSQESGTTNYGYTF.

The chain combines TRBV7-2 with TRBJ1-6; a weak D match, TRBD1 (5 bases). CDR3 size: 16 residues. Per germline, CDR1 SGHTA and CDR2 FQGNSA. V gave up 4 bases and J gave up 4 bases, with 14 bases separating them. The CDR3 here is CASSSGRDGYNSPLHF. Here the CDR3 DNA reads TGTGCCAGCAGCTCGGGAAGGGACGGTTATAATTCACCCCTCCACTTT.

The DNA of the CDR3 is TGCGCCAGCAGCTTGGTCGCTAGCGGGGGGCGCTACGAGCAGTACTTC. The encoded protein is CASSLVASGGRYEQYF. The rearrangement joins TRBV5-1 to TRBJ2-7, with 11 nucleotides matching TRBD2. V was pared by 0 bases and J by 3 bases, with 5 bases of the junction left unmatched. The CDR3 totals 16 residues. Germline CDR1 SGHRS, CDR2 YFSETQ.

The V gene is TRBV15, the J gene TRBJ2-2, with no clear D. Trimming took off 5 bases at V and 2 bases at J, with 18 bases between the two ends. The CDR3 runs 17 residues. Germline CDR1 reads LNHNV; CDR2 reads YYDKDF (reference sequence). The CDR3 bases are TGTGCCACCAGCTCCTACTCGGGCTTGGCTAACACCGGGGAGCTGTTTTTT. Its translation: CATSSYSGLANTGELFF.

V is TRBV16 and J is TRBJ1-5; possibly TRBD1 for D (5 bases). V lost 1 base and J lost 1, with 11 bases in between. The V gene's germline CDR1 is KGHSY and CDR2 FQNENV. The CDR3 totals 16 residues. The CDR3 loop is CASSQFPGESNQPQHF. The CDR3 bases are TGTGCCAGCAGCCAATTTCCGGGGGAAAGCAATCAGCCCCAGCATTTT.

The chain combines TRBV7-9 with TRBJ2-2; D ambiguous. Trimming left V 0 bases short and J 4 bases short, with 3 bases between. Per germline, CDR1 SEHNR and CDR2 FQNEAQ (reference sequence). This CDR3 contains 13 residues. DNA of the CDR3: TGTGCCAGCAGCTTAGCGGTCACCGGGGAGCTGTTTTTT. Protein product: CASSLAVTGELFF.

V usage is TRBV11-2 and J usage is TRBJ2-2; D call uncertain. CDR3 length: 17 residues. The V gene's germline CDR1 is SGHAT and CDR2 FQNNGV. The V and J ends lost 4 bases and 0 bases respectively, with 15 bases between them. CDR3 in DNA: TGTGCCAGCAGCTCATCCCGGATACTGTCGAACACCGGGGAGCTGTTTTTT. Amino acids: CASSSSRILSNTGELFF.

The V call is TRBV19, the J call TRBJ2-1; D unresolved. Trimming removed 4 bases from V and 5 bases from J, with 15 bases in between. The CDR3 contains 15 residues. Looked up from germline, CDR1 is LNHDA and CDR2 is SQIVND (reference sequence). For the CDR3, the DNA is TGTGCCAGTAGTAGGGGAATCCTGCGAAACAATGAGCAGTTCTTC. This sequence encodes CASSRGILRNNEQFF.

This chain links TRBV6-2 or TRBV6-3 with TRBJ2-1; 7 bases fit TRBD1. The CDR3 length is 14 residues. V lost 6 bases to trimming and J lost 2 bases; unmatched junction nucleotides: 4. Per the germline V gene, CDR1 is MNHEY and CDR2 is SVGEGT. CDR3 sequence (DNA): TGTGCCAGCAGCGGGACAGAGGCCTACAATGAGCAGTTCTTC. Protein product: CASSGTEAYNEQFF.

CDR3 bases: TGTGCCAGCAGCTTAAATATAGGGCGGGGGCGGACTGAAGCTTTCTTT. Translated, it gives CASSLNIGRGRTEAFF. This chain connects TRBV7-2 to TRBJ1-1; D is possibly TRBD1 (6 bases). The CDR3 consists of 16 residues. Between the trimmed V and J ends, which lost 2 bases and 5 bases, there was a span of 18 bases. The germline V gene has CDR1 SGHTA and CDR2 FQGNSA.

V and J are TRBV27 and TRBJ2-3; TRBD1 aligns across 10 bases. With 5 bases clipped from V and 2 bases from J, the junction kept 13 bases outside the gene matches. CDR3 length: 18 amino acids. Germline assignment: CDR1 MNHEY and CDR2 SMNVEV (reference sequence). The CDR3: CASSPTYLRQGATDTQYF. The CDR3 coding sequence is TGTGCCAGCAGTCCAACCTACCTTCGACAGGGGGCCACAGATACGCAGTATTTT.

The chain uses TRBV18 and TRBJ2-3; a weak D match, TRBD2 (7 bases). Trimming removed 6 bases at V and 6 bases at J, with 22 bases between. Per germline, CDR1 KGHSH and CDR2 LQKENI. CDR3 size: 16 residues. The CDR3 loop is CASSHWRGPPGDTQYF. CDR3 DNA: TGTGCCAGCTCCCACTGGCGGGGGCCACCAGGGGATACGCAGTATTTT.